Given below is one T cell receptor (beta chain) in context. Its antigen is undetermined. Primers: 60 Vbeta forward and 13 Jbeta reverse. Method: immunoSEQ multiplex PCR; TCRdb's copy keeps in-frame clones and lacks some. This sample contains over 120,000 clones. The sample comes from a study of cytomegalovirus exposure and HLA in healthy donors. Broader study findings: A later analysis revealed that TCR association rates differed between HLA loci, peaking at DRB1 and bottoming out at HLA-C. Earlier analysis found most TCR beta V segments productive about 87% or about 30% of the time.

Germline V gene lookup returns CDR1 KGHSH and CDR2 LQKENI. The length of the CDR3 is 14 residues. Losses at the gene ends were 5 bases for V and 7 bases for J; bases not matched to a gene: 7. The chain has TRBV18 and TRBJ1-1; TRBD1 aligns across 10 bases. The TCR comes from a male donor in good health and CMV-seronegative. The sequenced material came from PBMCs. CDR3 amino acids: CASSGRTGGLEAFF. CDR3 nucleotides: TGTGCCAGCTCAGGGAGGACAGGGGGACTTGAAGCTTTCTTT. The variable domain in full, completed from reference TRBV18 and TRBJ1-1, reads NAGVMQNPRHLVRRRGQEARLRCSPMKGHSHVYWYRQLPEEGLKFMVYLQKENIIDESGMPKERFSAEFPKEGPSILRIQQVVRGDSAAYFCASSGRTGGLEAFFGQGTRLTVV.